Below, 32 T cell receptor beta chains from the same sample are listed, as sequenced in a study of T cells after yellow fever vaccination. Each CDR3 protein is one row after TCRdb ran MiXCR on the 5' RACE reads. The data show 350,000 to 450,000 distinct CDR3 sequences, roughly 6.1% seen once. Specimen: PBMCs, collected 5 days after the yellow fever booster vaccination. These receptors were obtained from a man under 40 who received the YFV17D yellow fever vaccine.

This clonotype was counted between two and nine times. The chain carries TRBV5-1 and TRBJ2-1; D is unclear. CDR3 length: 15 amino acids. Germline V gene sequence: CDR1 SGHRS, CDR2 YFSETQ. The V end lost 4 bases, the J end lost 7 bases, and 18 bases lay between the germline ends. The CDR3 loop is CASSPAPDVPNEQFF. CDR3 bases: TGCGCCAGCAGCCCCGCACCCGACGTTCCTAATGAGCAGTTCTTC.

CDR3 residues: CASSQDRSGTYEQYF. DNA of the CDR3: TGCGCCAGCAGCCAAGATCGAAGCGGGACCTACGAGCAGTACTTC. The chain couples TRBV4-3 to TRBJ2-7, with 7 bases identical to TRBD2. Trimming at V came to 0 bases and at J to 2 bases, leaving 4 bases not matched to a gene. The CDR3 spans 15 residues. The germline V gene encodes CDR1 LGHNA and CDR2 YSLEER.

This clonotype appeared a few times. The rearrangement uses TRBV5-1 and TRBJ2-7, with 9 bases lining up with TRBD1. The ends lost 4 bases at V and 5 bases at J; junction bases unmatched: 10. CDR1 SGHRS and CDR2 YFSETQ come from the germline V gene. This CDR3 contains 15 residues. CDR3 sequence (DNA): TGCGCCAGCAGCCGAATTCTACAGGGGGCGCACGAGCAGTACTTC. Translated, it gives CASSRILQGAHEQYF.

This chain connects TRBV11-3 to TRBJ2-2; D is possibly TRBD1 (7 bases). The germline V gene has CDR1 SGHNT and CDR2 YENEEA. The CDR3 totals 16 residues. V was clipped by 4 bases and J by 6 bases, with 18 bases between them. This chain's CDR3 is CASSSPRGEKAGELFF. For the CDR3, the DNA is TGTGCCAGCAGCTCCCCCAGGGGGGAAAAGGCCGGGGAGCTGTTTTTT.

The chain recombines TRBV30 with TRBJ2-7; 9 nucleotides line up with TRBD2. This CDR3 spans 13 amino acids. Trimming cost V 3 bases and J 6 bases; bases outside gene matches: 6. The germline V gene has CDR1 GTSNPN and CDR2 SVGIG (reference sequence). For the CDR3, the DNA is TGTGCCTGGAGAATGGCGGGAGGGGGCGAGCAGTACTTC. Translated, it gives CAWRMAGGGEQYF.

The chain links TRBV7-2 to TRBJ1-1, with TRBD1 identical over 9 bases. The germline V gene has CDR1 SGHTA and CDR2 FQGNSA. V was clipped by 6 bases and J by 1 base; unmatched bases: 6. This CDR3 has 15 residues. CDR3 sequence reads: CASRSQGAGNTEAFF. The DNA for the CDR3 is TGTGCCAGCAGGTCACAGGGGGCTGGGAACACTGAAGCTTTCTTT.

There are a few counts of this clonotype. V is TRBV7-2 and J is TRBJ2-2, with D hard to call. This CDR3 spans 13 amino acids. Trimming pared 3 bases from V and 4 bases from J, leaving 6 bases between. From germline, CDR1 is SGHTA and CDR2 FQGNSA. CDR3 DNA: TGTGCCAGCAGCTTCAAGGGCACCGGGGAGCTGTTTTTT. Protein product: CASSFKGTGELFF. The whole variable domain, filled in from reference TRBV7-2 and TRBJ2-2, reads GAGVSQSPSNKVTEKGKDVELRCDPISGHTALYWYRQSLGQGLEFLIYFQGNSAPDKSGLPSDRFSAERTGGSVSTLTIQRTQQEDSAVYLCASSFKGTGELFFGEGSRLTVL.

A note on this clonotype: The junction differs from germline at one of its ends, possibly a read error. V and J are TRBV6-6 and TRBJ2-5; D is unresolved. CDR1 and CDR2 (germline): MNHNY, SVGAGI (reference sequence). This CDR3 region has 12 residues. The CDR3 protein is CASSYTRETRYF. CDR3 coding DNA: TGTGCCAGCAGTTACACAAGAGAGACCCGGTACTTC.

The sample holds many counts of this clonotype. The chain is built from TRBV27 and TRBJ1-1; 10 nucleotides line up with TRBD1. This CDR3 spans 13 amino acids. Unmatched junction bases numbered 6, after V lost 6 bases and J lost 8 bases. Germline V gives CDR1 MNHEY, CDR2 SMNVEV (reference sequence). CDR3 coding DNA: TGTGCCAGCAGGAGGGGACAGGGGTCGGAAGCTTTCTTT. Its translation: CASRRGQGSEAFF.

The chain uses TRBV3-1 and TRBJ2-5; D gene ambiguous. Trimming left V 8 bases short and J 4 bases short, with 17 bases between. The CDR3 has 14 residues. CDR1 and CDR2 (germline): LGHDT, YNNKEL (reference sequence). CDR3 sequence (DNA): TGTGCCAGCGGGGATAGGTCTTTGGGAGAGACCCAGTACTTC. Its protein product is CASGDRSLGETQYF.

This clonotype occurred many times. The J gene is TRBJ2-3, the V gene TRBV9; 8 bases match TRBD2. CDR1 and CDR2 from the germline V gene are SGDLS and YYNGEE. The CDR3 sequence is 17 residues long. Trimming at V came to 4 bases and at J to 2 bases, leaving 12 bases not matched to a gene. As DNA, the CDR3 is TGTGCCAGCAGCCCGGGGGTAGCGGGACGATTCACAGATACGCAGTATTTT. Protein: CASSPGVAGRFTDTQYF. Full variable domain (missing parts from reference TRBV9 and TRBJ2-3): DSGVTQTPKHLITATGQRVTLRCSPRSGDLSVYWYQQSLDQGLQFLIQYYNGEERAKGNILERFSAQQFPDLHSELNLSSLELGDSALYFCASSPGVAGRFTDTQYFGPGTRLTVL.

CDR3 in amino acids: CASSPLWSGKSIAYEQYF. The CDR3 DNA is TGTGCCAGCAGTCCCCTCTGGTCCGGAAAAAGTATCGCCTACGAGCAGTACTTC. The chain has TRBV6-1 and TRBJ2-7, with unresolved D. The germline V gene has CDR1 MNHNS and CDR2 SASEGT. The CDR3 is 18 residues long. V was shortened by 5 bases and J by 2 bases, with 25 bases between the two germline ends.

The rearrangement joins TRBV7-9 to TRBJ2-3; 8 bases map to TRBD2. Germline CDR1 and CDR2: SEHNR and FQNEAQ (reference sequence). Losses at the gene ends were 4 bases for V and 0 bases for J; bases not matched to a gene: 15. This CDR3 is 19 amino acids long. CDR3 protein: CASSSKTSDRSRSTDTQYF. The DNA for the CDR3 is TGTGCCAGCAGCTCCAAGACTAGCGACCGGAGCCGTAGCACAGATACGCAGTATTTT. Filled out from reference TRBV7-9 and TRBJ2-3, the complete variable domain reads DTGVSQNPRHKITKRGQNVTFRCDPISEHNRLYWYRQTLGQGPEFLTYFQNEAQLEKSRLLSDRFSAERPKGSFSTLEIQRTEQGDSAMYLCASSSKTSDRSRSTDTQYFGPGTRLTVL.

This clonotype was detected a few times. The V and J genes are TRBV29-1 and TRBJ1-1; D remains unclear. CDR1 SQVTM and CDR2 ANQGSEA come from the germline V gene. The ends were cut back, 6 bases at V and 4 bases at J, with 15 bases in the middle. The CDR3 runs 13 residues. The CDR3: CSVLKTRATEAFF. The CDR3 DNA follows: TGCAGCGTCCTCAAGACGAGGGCCACTGAAGCTTTCTTT.

The genes are TRBV19 and TRBJ1-5, with TRBD1 matching 9 bases. The length of the CDR3 is 17 residues. V dropped 4 bases and J dropped 1; count of bases not matched to a gene: 8. CDR1 is LNHDA, CDR2 SQIVND, per germline (reference sequence). CDR3 residues: CASSTVDRGSSNQPQHF. The CDR3 region has the DNA TGTGCCAGTAGTACGGTCGACAGGGGGTCGAGCAATCAGCCCCAGCATTTT.

This chain's CDR3 is CASSLDPTANYGYTF. CDR3 DNA: TGTGCCAGCAGCTTAGATCCGACAGCTAACTATGGCTACACCTTC. The gene calls are TRBV11-2 and TRBJ1-2, with D perhaps matching TRBD1 (5 bases). This CDR3 region has 15 residues. CDR1 SGHAT and CDR2 FQNNGV come from the germline V gene. Trimming pared 0 bases from V and 0 bases from J, leaving 8 bases between.

This clonotype has only a few counts. The chain uses TRBV20-1 and TRBJ2-5, with D uncertain. Germline-derived CDR1 and CDR2 are DFQATT and SNEGSKA (reference sequence). Trimming removed 3 bases at V and 3 bases at J, with 11 bases between. This CDR3 contains 13 residues. The CDR3 reads CSARVGGEETQYF. The CDR3 nucleotides read TGCAGTGCTAGGGTCGGCGGAGAAGAGACCCAGTACTTC.

The chain has TRBV28 and TRBJ2-1; no reliable D call. Germline V gives CDR1 MDHEN, CDR2 SYDVKM. The ends were cut back, 2 bases at V and 10 bases at J, with 3 bases in the middle. CDR3 size: 10 residues. CDR3 in DNA: TGTGCCAGCAGTTTACAAGAGCAGTTCTTC. Protein: CASSLQEQFF.

This clonotype appeared many times. This sequence joins TRBV10-3 and TRBJ2-5, with D hard to call. V was pared by 4 bases and J by 1 base, with 10 bases between. The CDR3 is 14 residues long. Germline loops: CDR1 ENHRY, CDR2 SYGVKD. In nucleotides, the CDR3 is TGTGCCATCAGTGGCTCGAACAGCCAAGAGACCCAGTACTTC. Protein: CAISGSNSQETQYF.

The rearrangement links TRBV28 to TRBJ2-3; D gene ambiguous. Trimming took 8 bases from V and 0 from J, leaving 12 bases between them. The CDR3 consists of 14 residues. Germline V gives CDR1 MDHEN, CDR2 SYDVKM. The chain's CDR3 is CASRSPGSTDTQYF. The DNA for the CDR3 is TGTGCCAGCCGTAGTCCCGGGAGCACAGATACGCAGTATTTT. Looking up the rest from reference TRBV28 and TRBJ2-3 gives the full variable domain: DVKVTQSSRYLVKRTGEKVFLECVQDMDHENMFWYRQDPGLGLRLIYFSYDVKMKEKGDIPEGYSVSREKKERFSLILESASTNQTSMYLCASRSPGSTDTQYFGPGTRLTVL.

In this sample, this clonotype turned up a few times. The rearrangement joins TRBV20-1 to TRBJ2-2, with unresolved D. The CDR3 consists of 13 residues. The germline CDR1 and CDR2 sequences are DFQATT and SNEGSKA (reference sequence). V was clipped by 6 bases and J by 0 bases, with 8 bases between them. In nucleotides, the CDR3 is TGCAGTGCCGACCCTGCGAACACCGGGGAGCTGTTTTTT. This encodes CSADPANTGELFF.

In this sample, this clonotype turned up many times. The CDR3 region is CASCQQGPDTQYF. The CDR3 bases are TGCGCCAGCTGTCAACAGGGCCCAGATACGCAGTATTTT. The rearrangement uses TRBV5-1 and TRBJ2-3; perhaps TRBD1 as D (6 bases). The V end was cut by 7 bases, the J end by 4 bases, with 13 bases between. Germline CDR1 is SGHRS and CDR2 is YFSETQ. The CDR3 sequence is 13 residues long. The whole variable domain, remainder taken from reference TRBV5-1 and TRBJ2-3, is KAGVTQTPRYLIKTRGQQVTLSCSPISGHRSVSWYQQTPGQGLQFLFEYFSETQRNKGNFPGRFSGRQFSNSRSEMNVSTLELGDSALYLCASCQQGPDTQYFGPGTRLTVL.

This clonotype was seen at least ten times. The V and J genes are TRBV29-1 and TRBJ1-1, with D possibly TRBD1 on 6 matching bases. This CDR3 has 14 amino acids. V lost 4 bases and J lost 1, with 13 bases in between. Germline V gene lookup returns CDR1 SQVTM and CDR2 ANQGSEA. In DNA form, the CDR3 reads TGCAGCGTTGTAGGGGGGCCCCAGAACACTGAAGCTTTCTTT. This sequence encodes CSVVGGPQNTEAFF.

This chain connects TRBV27 to TRBJ2-5, with 10 bases aligning to TRBD2. CDR3 length equals 20 residues. Germline loops: CDR1 MNHEY, CDR2 SMNVEV (reference sequence). J was trimmed by 0 bases and V by 0 bases; bases with no gene match: 13. The CDR3 reads CASSLSRTSGGPPYQETQYF. CDR3 bases: TGTGCCAGCAGTTTATCCCGGACTAGCGGAGGCCCCCCGTACCAAGAGACCCAGTACTTC.

The sample holds many counts of this clonotype. The rearrangement uses TRBV7-3 and TRBJ2-3; D gene unclear. Germline CDR1 and CDR2: SGHTA and FQGTGA. CDR3 length: 13 amino acids. The V gene lost 7 bases and the J gene lost 2 bases, with 10 bases spanning the gap. CDR3 sequence: CASKVTTTDTQYF. The DNA for the CDR3 is TGTGCCAGCAAGGTCACCACCACAGATACGCAGTATTTT.

The chain uses TRBV12-3 or TRBV12-4 and TRBJ1-1, with D perhaps TRBD1 (5 bases). V was clipped by 5 bases and J by 3 bases, with 22 bases between them. This CDR3 is 17 amino acids long. The CDR3 region is CASSRQLGALGYTEAFF. DNA of the CDR3: TGTGCCAGCAGTCGACAGCTTGGGGCGTTGGGGTACACTGAAGCTTTCTTT.

This clonotype was detected a few times. V is TRBV7-9 and J is TRBJ2-4, with no clear D. With 5 bases removed from V and 6 bases from J, the gap between germline ends came to 8 bases. This CDR3 has 12 residues. Germline V gives CDR1 SEHNR, CDR2 FQNEAQ (reference sequence). The CDR3 DNA follows: TGTGCCAGCAGCCCCACAAGAAACATTCAGTACTTC. It yields the protein CASSPTRNIQYF.

This clonotype came up a few times. This sequence joins TRBV29-1 and TRBJ2-3; D gene uncertain. There are 9 residues in the CDR3. CDR1 SQVTM and CDR2 ANQGSEA come from the germline V gene. CDR3 bases: TGCAGTTACGGGGATACGCAGTATTTT. This translates into CSYGDTQYF.

This clonotype was counted only a few times. This chain connects TRBV20-1 to TRBJ2-7; unclear D gene. Germline CDR1 and CDR2: DFQATT and SNEGSKA (reference sequence). This CDR3 is built from 17 residues. V was trimmed by 0 bases and J by 5 bases, leaving 23 bases between them. DNA of the CDR3: TGCAGTGCTAGAGATCCCACATCTAGTTCCTCTCGACACGAGCAGTACTTC. It is translated as CSARDPTSSSSRHEQYF.

As DNA, the CDR3 is TGTGCCAGCAGCCAAGGAGGGGGCGTCACCTACGAGCAGTACTTC. This sequence encodes CASSQGGGVTYEQYF. The chain is built from TRBV3-1 and TRBJ2-7; TRBD1 matches at 7 bases. The CDR3 contains 15 residues. CDR1 LGHDT and CDR2 YNNKEL come from the germline V gene (reference sequence). The V segment lost 1 base and the J segment 2 bases; nucleotides outside the gene matches: 5.

This clonotype was recorded a few times. The V and J genes are TRBV7-2 and TRBJ2-7; 8 positions agree with TRBD1. This CDR3 is 16 amino acids long. With 5 bases clipped from V and 3 bases from J, the junction kept 12 bases outside the gene matches. Germline V gives CDR1 SGHTA, CDR2 FQGNSA. The CDR3 here is CASSVNSGDRIYEQYF. The CDR3 region has the DNA TGTGCCAGCAGCGTAAACTCCGGGGACAGGATCTACGAGCAGTACTTC.

A few counts support this clonotype. The V gene is TRBV11-2, the J gene TRBJ2-1; 10 bases align to TRBD1. After removal of 0 bases from V and 7 bases from J, the junction contained 12 bases not matched to a gene. Germline CDR1 and CDR2: SGHAT and FQNNGV. This CDR3 has 18 amino acids. The DNA of the CDR3 is TGTGCCAGCAGCTTAGATGGATGGGTCGGGACAGGGGTGAATGAGCAGTTCTTC. Its translation is CASSLDGWVGTGVNEQFF.